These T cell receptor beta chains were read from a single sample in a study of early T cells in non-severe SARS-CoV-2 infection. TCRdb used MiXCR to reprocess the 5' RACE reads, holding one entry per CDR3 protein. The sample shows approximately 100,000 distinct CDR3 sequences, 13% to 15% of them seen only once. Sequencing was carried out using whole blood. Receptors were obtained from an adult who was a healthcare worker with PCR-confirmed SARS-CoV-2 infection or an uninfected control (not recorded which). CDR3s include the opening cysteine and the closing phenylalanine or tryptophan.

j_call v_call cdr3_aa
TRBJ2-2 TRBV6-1 CASSETAPLFAGELFF
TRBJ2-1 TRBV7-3 CASSRTGDGGYNEQFF
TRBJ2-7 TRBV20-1 CSARDMGGRSSYEQYF
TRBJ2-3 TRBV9 CASSAGTSPGTQYF
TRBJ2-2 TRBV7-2 CASSTGGDRWDTGELFF
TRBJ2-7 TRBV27 CASRFTGAPSYEQYF
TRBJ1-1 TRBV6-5 CASSYSQGLSEAFF
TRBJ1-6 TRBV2 CASTTRTDYNSPLHF
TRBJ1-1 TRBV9 CASSVAGEGTEAFF
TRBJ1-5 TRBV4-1 CASSQESIDNFQPQHF
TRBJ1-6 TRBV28 CASTVVGSPLHF
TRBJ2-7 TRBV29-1 CSVVRSSGVDYEQYF